The clone carrying this TCR beta chain was observed at least ten times. Its specificity is not known. The data are from a study of T cell repertoires in cytomegalovirus infection. Study context: Used in the study were CMV epitopes, some recently identified and HLA-C-restricted, others well-studied and HLA-B-restricted. In public TCR beta signatures, there were indications of both CMV infection and matching HLA type.

Study conclusions and caveats: Identification of carriers of CMV plus the relevant HLA was performed using cumulative public TCR beta family frequency. It was HLA-C-restricted CMV-specific TCR beta clonotypes that dominated the response ex vivo.

This CDR3 region has 17 residues. With 1 base clipped from V and 4 bases from J, the junction kept 8 bases outside the gene matches. Germline V gives CDR1 SEHNR, CDR2 FQNEAQ (reference sequence). One entry per CDR3 protein, called by TCRdb with MiXCR from the reads. The repertoire holds about a million distinct CDR3 sequences, with roughly 30% as singletons. The chain has TRBV7-9 and TRBJ1-2; 11 bases match TRBD1. The sequencing here drew on cultured CD8+ T cells from PBMCs, taken from culture after CMV antigen stimulation. This TCR came from a human donor in good health (CMV status not recorded). Some clones in this sample may be carry-over from other donors' samples. CDR3 sequence: CASSLEGQGEWSYGYTF. CDR3 coding DNA: TGTGCCAGCAGCTTAGAGGGACAGGGGGAATGGAGCTATGGCTACACCTTC.